The 28 T cell receptor beta chains given below trace back to one sample, sequenced in a study of vaccination and CD4 T cells after COVID-19. Which antigens these TCRs recognize remains unknown. Sequence data for DNA of cultured CD4+ T cells were generated by the Oncomine TCR Beta short-read assay. TCRdb re-called the PCR reads with MiXCR, one entry per CDR3 protein. The data show around 12,000 distinct CDR3 sequences, 45% seen once. The treatment was: roughly 10-day PBMC culture with coronavirus spike peptide pools or control peptides (ViraFEST assay). The starting material was CD4+ T cells from blood, cultured in vitro, obtained after SARS-CoV-2 vaccination. All receptors derive from a human donor who had recovered from COVID-19.

The CDR3 spells CASSPPDRAGNTIYF. The CDR3 DNA sequence: TGTGCCAGCAGCCCACCGGACAGGGCAGGAAACACCATATATTTT. This chain uses TRBV7-9 with TRBJ1-3, with 8 bases fitting TRBD1. V shed 5 bases and J 4 bases; nucleotides not matched to a gene: 7. The length of the CDR3 is 15 residues. CDR1 is SEHNR and CDR2 is FQNEAQ in the germline V gene (reference sequence).

V gene TRBV4-1 combines with J gene TRBJ2-5, with 10 bases identical to TRBD1. The germline V gene has CDR1 MGHRA and CDR2 YSYEKL. V was clipped by 4 bases and J by 2 bases; unmatched bases: 4. This CDR3 contains 15 residues. The CDR3 region is CASSRDRGFQETQYF. CDR3 DNA sequence: TGCGCCAGCAGCCGGGACAGGGGTTTTCAAGAGACCCAGTACTTC.

The chain employs TRBV20-1 and TRBJ2-2, with TRBD2 matching 8 bases. This CDR3 spans 13 amino acids. Germline CDR1 reads DFQATT; CDR2 reads SNEGSKA (reference sequence). The junction had 0 bases not matched to a gene; V was cut back by 2 bases and J by 4 bases. CDR3 residues: CSARLAGTGELFF. As DNA, the CDR3 is TGCAGTGCTAGACTAGCGGGCACCGGGGAGCTGTTTTTT.

The sample holds a few counts of this clonotype. The V call is TRBV20-1, the J call TRBJ1-2; D ambiguous. With 4 bases removed from V and 2 bases from J, the gap between germline ends came to 8 bases. There are 12 residues in the CDR3. The germline CDR1 and CDR2 sequences are DFQATT and SNEGSKA (reference sequence). DNA for the CDR3: TGCAGTGCTACCGACAAGAACTATGGCTACACCTTC. Amino acids: CSATDKNYGYTF.

This chain joins TRBV27 and TRBJ2-1, with a possible D match to TRBD1 (6 bases). Per the germline V gene, CDR1 is MNHEY and CDR2 is SMNVEV (reference sequence). This CDR3 is built from 15 residues. The V end was cut by 5 bases, the J end by 4 bases, with 15 bases between. The CDR3 here is CASSLTSDRYNEQFF. CDR3 DNA sequence: TGTGCCAGCAGTCTCACCTCAGACAGGTACAATGAGCAGTTCTTC.

The rearrangement links TRBV19 to TRBJ2-5; 8 bases line up with TRBD1. The V and J ends lost 6 bases and 2 bases, in that order; junction bases with no gene match: 8. This CDR3 is built from 15 residues. The germline V gene encodes CDR1 LNHDA and CDR2 SQIVND (reference sequence). This CDR3 is CASSFRTGLQETQYF. DNA of the CDR3: TGTGCCAGTAGCTTTAGGACAGGGCTTCAAGAGACCCAGTACTTC.

By share of the sample, this clonotype is medium-sized. The CDR3 bases are TGTGCCTGGAGGGACAGGGGGCGAGGGGAGACCCAGTACTTC. Translation gives CAWRDRGRGETQYF. This rearrangement joins TRBV30 to TRBJ2-5, with TRBD1 matching 11 bases. The length of the CDR3 is 14 residues. The germline V gene encodes CDR1 GTSNPN and CDR2 SVGIG (reference sequence). The V segment lost 3 bases and the J segment 5 bases; nucleotides outside the gene matches: 5. The full variable domain, rest sourced from reference TRBV30 and TRBJ2-5, is SQTIHQWPATLVQPVGSPLSLECTVEGTSNPNLYWYRQAAGRGLQLLFYSVGIGQISSEVPQNLSASRPQDRQFILSSKKLLLSDSGFYLCAWRDRGRGETQYFGPGTRLLVL.

The chain is built from TRBV11-2 and TRBJ1-2; 9 bases map to TRBD1. The length of the CDR3 is 15 residues. J gave up 0 bases and V 5 bases, and 4 bases lay outside the gene matches. From germline, CDR1 is SGHAT and CDR2 FQNNGV. CDR3 in amino acids: CASSPWDRANYGYTF. The CDR3 coding sequence is TGTGCCAGCAGCCCTTGGGACAGGGCTAACTATGGCTACACCTTC.

By its share, this clonotype is medium-sized (0.01 to 0.1%). J is TRBJ1-1 and V is TRBV28; 9 nucleotides line up with TRBD1. The CDR3 runs to 15 residues. Germline V CDR1 and CDR2: MDHEN, SYDVKM. V was pared by 0 bases and J by 1 base, with 0 bases of the junction left unmatched. CDR3 in DNA: TGTGCCAGCAGTTTATGGGACAGGGGGAACACTGAAGCTTTCTTT. Protein: CASSLWDRGNTEAFF.

This rearrangement joins TRBV6-5 to TRBJ1-2, with D perhaps matching TRBD1 (5 bases). V lost 0 bases and J lost 6, with 11 bases in between. CDR1 and CDR2 (germline): MNHEY, SVGAGI. The CDR3 consists of 14 residues. The CDR3 is CASSYSRGRNGYTF. The CDR3 region has the DNA TGTGCCAGCAGTTACTCGAGGGGTCGAAATGGCTACACCTTC.

This clonotype was picked up a small number of times. This chain joins TRBV29-1 and TRBJ2-1, with TRBD2 matching over 8 bases. The V gene end was trimmed by 3 bases and the J gene end by 3 bases; junction bases not matched to a gene: 4. This CDR3 is 14 amino acids long. CDR1 is SQVTM and CDR2 is ANQGSEA in the germline V gene. CDR3 loop: CSVEVREGYNEQFF. In DNA form, the CDR3 reads TGCAGCGTTGAGGTACGGGAGGGCTACAATGAGCAGTTCTTC.

The chain couples TRBV30 to TRBJ2-1, with 7 bases fitting TRBD1. Germline values: CDR1 GTSNPN, CDR2 SVGIG (reference sequence). CDR3 length: 12 residues. V lost 7 bases and J lost 7; bases outside the gene matches: 7. Written as DNA, the CDR3 is TGTGCCTACGGACAGGACCTTAATGAGCAGTTCTTC. This translates into CAYGQDLNEQFF. Full variable domain (outside the CDR3, taken from reference TRBV30 and TRBJ2-1): SQTIHQWPATLVQPVGSPLSLECTVEGTSNPNLYWYRQAAGRGLQLLFYSVGIGQISSEVPQNLSASRPQDRQFILSSKKLLLSDSGFYLCAYGQDLNEQFFGPGTRLTVL.

The count of this clonotype is one. CDR3: CSATGLDYEQYF. Written as DNA, the CDR3 is TGCAGTGCAACGGGACTAGACTACGAGCAGTACTTC. This sequence joins TRBV20-1 and TRBJ2-7; the match to TRBD2 covers 8 bases. Germline CDR1 is DFQATT and CDR2 is SNEGSKA (reference sequence). The V segment lost 6 bases and the J segment 3 bases; nucleotides outside the gene matches: 4. CDR3 length equals 12 residues.

Here the CDR3 DNA reads TGTGCCAGCAGCTTAGTTTTGGGGACTCTCTACGAGCAGTACTTC. Translating it yields CASSLVLGTLYEQYF. The rearrangement joins TRBV7-2 to TRBJ2-7, with a weak D call TRBD2 (6 bases). V was shortened by 1 base and J by 3 bases, with 13 bases between the two germline ends. The CDR3 is made up of 15 amino acids. Germline V gene data show CDR1 as SGHTA and CDR2 as FQGNSA.

The chain is built from TRBV5-1 and TRBJ1-2; D remains unclear. V was cut by 1 base and J by 2 bases, with 9 bases left in between. The V gene's germline CDR1 is SGHRS and CDR2 YFSETQ. The CDR3 has 14 residues. DNA for the CDR3: TGCGCCAGCAGCTTGTCCAGAGCAAACTATGGCTACACCTTC. Residues: CASSLSRANYGYTF.

V and J are TRBV27 and TRBJ1-6, with 7 bases identical to TRBD1. Trimming at V came to 5 bases and at J to 1 base, leaving 8 bases not matched to a gene. Germline CDR1 and CDR2: MNHEY and SMNVEV (reference sequence). The CDR3 spans 17 residues. CDR3 region: CASSHVYRGSYNSPLHF. The CDR3 DNA reads as TGTGCCAGCAGTCATGTATACAGGGGTTCCTATAATTCACCCCTCCACTTT.

This clonotype was recorded a few times. This chain connects TRBV7-2 to TRBJ2-7; D not resolved. Germline lookup yields CDR1 SGHTA and CDR2 FQGNSA. CDR3 length: 12 amino acids. V lost 5 bases and J lost 6, with 11 bases in between. In DNA, the CDR3 is TGTGCCAGCAGCAGACACCTAGGCGAGCAGTACTTC. It codes for CASSRHLGEQYF.

The DNA of the CDR3 is TGCAGTGCTAGTTCGGGGGGCGGTCAGCCCCAGCATTTT. Its protein is CSASSGGGQPQHF. The chain links TRBV20-1 to TRBJ1-5, with a weak D call TRBD1 (6 bases). Trimming pared 3 bases from V and 6 bases from J, leaving 12 bases between. The CDR3 spans 13 residues. In germline, CDR1 is DFQATT, CDR2 SNEGSKA (reference sequence).

V and J are TRBV7-9 and TRBJ2-1; D gene uncertain. CDR3 size: 14 residues. Germline CDR1 and CDR2: SEHNR and FQNEAQ (reference sequence). Trimming cost V 1 base and J 6 bases, with 10 bases left between them. The CDR3 is CASSLGRRINEQFF. The CDR3, as DNA: TGTGCCAGCAGCTTAGGACGCCGGATCAATGAGCAGTTCTTC.

V and J are TRBV27 and TRBJ2-1; 11 nucleotides align to TRBD2. The CDR3 spans 17 residues. The germline CDR1 and CDR2 sequences are MNHEY and SMNVEV (reference sequence). V shed 6 bases, J shed 13 bases, and the junction held 20 bases outside the gene matches. The CDR3 spells CASSGPGGRLAGGVQFF. The CDR3 nucleotides are TGTGCCAGCAGCGGGCCAGGGGGCCGGCTAGCGGGAGGTGTTCAGTTCTTC.

The gene calls are TRBV30 and TRBJ2-7; 9 bases are a match to TRBD2. The V gene's germline CDR1 is GTSNPN and CDR2 SVGIG (reference sequence). After removal of 3 bases from V and 6 bases from J, the junction contained 9 bases not matched to a gene. The CDR3 is made up of 14 amino acids. CDR3 in amino acids: CAWRERLAGREQYF. The DNA for the CDR3 is TGTGCCTGGAGAGAGAGGCTAGCGGGACGCGAGCAGTACTTC.

This clonotype appeared a few times. This chain connects TRBV6-2 or TRBV6-3 to TRBJ2-1, with 7 bases that match TRBD2. This CDR3 spans 14 amino acids. CDR1 is MNHEY and CDR2 is SVGEGT in the germline V gene. V lost 3 bases to trimming and J lost 4 bases; unmatched junction nucleotides: 3. This chain's CDR3 is CASSYAGEYNEQFF. The DNA for the CDR3 is TGTGCCAGCAGTTATGCGGGAGAGTACAATGAGCAGTTCTTC.

This clonotype was seen a handful of times. J is TRBJ2-1 and V is TRBV19, with 8 bases aligning to TRBD2. V trimming: 4 bases; J trimming: 5 bases; junction bases outside the gene matches: 4. From germline, CDR1 is LNHDA and CDR2 SQIVND (reference sequence). There are 14 residues in the CDR3. As DNA, the CDR3 is TGTGCCAGTAGTAGCGGGAGGTTGAACAATGAGCAGTTCTTC. Protein: CASSSGRLNNEQFF.

In its sample, this clonotype was seen a few times. The chain carries TRBV20-1 and TRBJ1-1, with D hard to call. Trimming cost V 6 bases and J 10 bases, with 15 bases left between them. This CDR3 spans 11 amino acids. Looked up from germline, CDR1 is DFQATT and CDR2 is SNEGSKA (reference sequence). The CDR3 region has the DNA TGCAGTGCCCACCAGGTTGGTTTAGCTTTCTTT. Encoded protein: CSAHQVGLAFF.

The chain couples TRBV7-9 to TRBJ2-3; D may be TRBD1 (5 bases). Per the germline V gene, CDR1 is SEHNR and CDR2 is FQNEAQ (reference sequence). CDR3 length: 14 amino acids. The V and J ends lost 8 bases and 6 bases respectively, with 18 bases between them. CDR3 loop: CASQPWRTSDTQYF. In nucleotides, the CDR3 is TGTGCCAGCCAACCCTGGCGGACATCGGATACGCAGTATTTT.

J is TRBJ2-5 and V is TRBV29-1; 10 nucleotides agree with TRBD2. Trimming cost V 3 bases and J 0 bases; bases outside gene matches: 4. The germline CDR1 and CDR2 sequences are SQVTM and ANQGSEA. This CDR3 region has 15 residues. CDR3 in amino acids: CSVDRAGGHQETQYF. Here the CDR3 DNA reads TGCAGCGTTGATCGAGCGGGAGGGCACCAAGAGACCCAGTACTTC.

Only a few counts were recorded for this clonotype. The chain links TRBV20-1 to TRBJ2-1; D is uncertain. V was shortened by 5 bases and J by 4 bases, with 9 bases between the two germline ends. Looked up from germline, CDR1 is DFQATT and CDR2 is SNEGSKA (reference sequence). The CDR3 totals 12 residues. CDR3 in amino acids: CSAGNQYNEQFF. The DNA of the CDR3 is TGCAGTGCTGGGAACCAATACAATGAGCAGTTCTTC.

The rearrangement joins TRBV6-1 to TRBJ2-4, with D possibly matching TRBD1 (6 bases). Trimming removed 6 bases from V and 2 bases from J, with 11 bases in between. The V gene's germline CDR1 is MNHNS and CDR2 SASEGT. The CDR3 has 14 residues. CDR3 nucleotides: TGTGCCAGCAGGGACGGACAGACCAAAAACATTCAGTACTTC. Encoded protein: CASRDGQTKNIQYF.